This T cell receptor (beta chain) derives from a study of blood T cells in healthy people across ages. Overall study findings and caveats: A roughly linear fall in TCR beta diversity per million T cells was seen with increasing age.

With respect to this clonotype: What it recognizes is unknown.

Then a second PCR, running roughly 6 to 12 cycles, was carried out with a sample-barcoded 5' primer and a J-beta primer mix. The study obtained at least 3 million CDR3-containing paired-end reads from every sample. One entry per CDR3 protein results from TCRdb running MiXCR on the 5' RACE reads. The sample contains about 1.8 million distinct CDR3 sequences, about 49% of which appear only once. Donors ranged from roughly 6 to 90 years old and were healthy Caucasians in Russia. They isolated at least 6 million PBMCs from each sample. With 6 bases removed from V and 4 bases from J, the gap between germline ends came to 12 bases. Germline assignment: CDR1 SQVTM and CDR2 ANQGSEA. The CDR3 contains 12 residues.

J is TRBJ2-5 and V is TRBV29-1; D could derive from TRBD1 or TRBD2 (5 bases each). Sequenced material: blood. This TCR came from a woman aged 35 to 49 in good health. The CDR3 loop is CSVRGPPETQYF. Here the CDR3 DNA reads TGCAGCGTCCGGGGCCCACCAGAGACCCAGTACTTC.